There are many counts of the clone carrying this T cell receptor beta chain. Graves' hyperthyroidism without ophthalmopathy progression within 18 months was termed stable. Thyroid ultrasound and orbital computed tomography, with clinical symptoms and serum thyroxine and TRAb, informed diagnoses. This sample was taken from a study of T cells in Graves' hyperthyroidism and ophthalmopathy. Looking at the study overall: Peripheral blood was obtained at initial diagnosis, preceding any treatment.

Amplified regions were TCR beta CDR3 sequences from RNA transcripts. The HTBI primer set drove a first-round RT-PCR of the TCR CDR3. One entry per CDR3 protein, called by TCRdb with MiXCR from the multiplex PCR reads. The table shows 380,000 or so distinct CDR3 sequences, with approximately 15% occurring only once. This receptor was taken from a woman younger than 45 with Graves' hyperthyroidism. Sequenced: blood.

Here the CDR3 DNA reads TGCAGCTGTCTTGGACAGGGGCTCGGGGATGAGCAGTTCTTC. Translated, it gives CSCLGQGLGDEQFF. The gene calls are TRBV29-1 and TRBJ2-1, with 9 bases identical to TRBD1. This CDR3 region has 14 residues. The germline V gene encodes CDR1 SQVTM and CDR2 ANQGSEA. The J segment lost 8 bases and the V segment lost 8 bases, leaving 13 bases of the junction unmatched.